A single sample is the source of the 3 T cell receptor beta chains below, sequenced in a study of OX40 agonist ivuxolimab in advanced cancers. TCRdb's copy holds only in-frame clones and misses some; the assay was immunoSEQ multiplex PCR. This table has 45,000 or so clones, around nine tenths appearing once. Sequencing used CD4+ or CD8+ T cells sorted from blood, obtained in a trial of the OX40 agonist ivuxolimab. The receptors originated from an adult with an advanced solid tumor such as melanoma, head and neck, liver or kidney cancer.

The chain couples TRBV10-3 to TRBJ2-5; D gene uncertain. This CDR3 comprises 11 residues. Looked up from germline, CDR1 is ENHRY and CDR2 is SYGVKD. Trimming shortened V by 3 bases and J by 5 bases, and 4 bases separated the two germline ends. CDR3 residues: CAISESETQYF. The CDR3 DNA follows: TGTGCCATCAGTGAATCTGAGACCCAGTACTTC.

With regard to this clone: At the DNA level, this CDR3 is encoded by other sequences in the same sample as well. V usage is TRBV9 and J usage is TRBJ1-1; D might be TRBD1 (5 bases). CDR1 and CDR2 from the germline V gene are SGDLS and YYNGEE. The V gene lost 4 bases and the J gene lost 1 base, with 8 bases spanning the gap. The CDR3 extends over 13 amino acids. The CDR3 DNA sequence: TGTGCCAGCAGCCCCAGGGCGAACACTGAAGCTTTCTTT. Its protein product is CASSPRANTEAFF. The whole variable domain, filled in from reference TRBV9 and TRBJ1-1, reads DSGVTQTPKHLITATGQRVTLRCSPRSGDLSVYWYQQSLDQGLQFLIQYYNGEERAKGNILERFSAQQFPDLHSELNLSSLELGDSALYFCASSPRANTEAFFGQGTRLTVV.

As DNA, the CDR3 is TGTGCCAGCAGCGTAGGTGGCGGGAGAGGTGTGGATACGCAGTATTTT. The encoded protein is CASSVGGGRGVDTQYF. The chain is built from TRBV9 and TRBJ2-3, with 7 bases that match TRBD2. Germline V gene lookup returns CDR1 SGDLS and CDR2 YYNGEE. The junction had 10 bases not matched to a gene; V was cut back by 0 bases and J by 6 bases. The CDR3 covers 16 residues.